This TCR beta chain stems from a study of CD8 T cells in Susac syndrome (dated by TCRdb to between 2018 and 2021). For context, the study as a whole: Repertoire sequencing was used to test whether CD8+ T cell activation and differentiation in Susac syndrome was antigen driven. Clonality of the CD8+ T cell repertoire was compared between eleven to twelve healthy donors, approximately 14 Susac syndrome patients and roughly 15 multiple sclerosis patients.

RNA was extracted with the RNeasy kit and about 0.5 to 1 ug was reverse transcribed using random hexamers. The immunoSEQ multiplex PCR assay, covering 54 Vbeta and 13 Jbeta segments, was used to amplify TCR beta CDR3 regions. PCR amplification bias was corrected using a synthetic template baseline for primer optimization and computational correction. Per the original workflow: Reads were annotated to V, D and J genes according to IMGT and were analyzed with immunoSEQ Analyzer, with only productive sequences retained. To calculate clonality, Shannon entropy was normalized by log2 of the number of productive unique sequences and then subtracted from one. For each patient and control, public and private clones were evaluated within the 100 most prevalent clones. Susac-specific clones were defined as absent from healthy and MS cohorts, 850 to 1,300 published viral clones and other ImmuneACCESS disease sequences. Clones were called with MiXCR by TCRdb after fastp trimmed the public reads at Q25, and only in-frame beta chains were retained. Identical CDR3 protein sequences are pooled into one entry, listed with their most common genes and DNA. TCRdb, rather than the study authors, made the V and J calls. The sample table shows 160,000 or so distinct CDR3 sequences, and approximately 95% are seen once. The ten largest clones represent 0.15% to 0.2% of the sample.

Peripheral blood CD8+ and CD4+ T cells from healthy donors, Susac syndrome patients and multiple sclerosis patients were profiled by high-throughput TCR beta sequencing. Treatment-naive patients with stable or active relapsing-remitting disease fulfilling revised McDonald criteria were used as multiple sclerosis controls. Bulk CD8+ and CD4+ T cells were purified by magnetic negative isolation, while CD8+ TEMRA cells were enriched using FACS. Blood was drawn into EDTA tubes, processed within 24 hours, and PBMCs were isolated by density gradient centrifugation. PBMCs intended for TCR sequencing were cryopreserved in liquid nitrogen and were subsequently thawed in a 37 degrees C water bath. A purity of at least 90% was achieved for sorted or isolated CD4+, CD8+ and CD8+ TEMRA cells. Here is what the overall study found, with its caveats: The number of individuals in the TCR sequencing and HLA analysis was recognized as being relatively small.

The V end loses 6 bases and the J end loses 1 base, and a stretch of 15 bases separates them. CDR1 and CDR2 were assigned from the germline V gene (reference sequence) as DFQATT and SNEGSKA. The CDR3 starts with the cysteine, ends with the phenylalanine, and has 14 residues. Only the CDR3 DNA is retained, 42 bases long and in frame from the first base. For this clonotype: No cognate antigen has been identified for it. Per-nucleotide qualities are absent, and no much larger clonotype sits a single base away.

This receptor chain uses TRBV20-1 and TRBJ1-2, with an unclear D gene assignment. Source material: CD8+ T cells from PBMCs. The TCR was taken from a human donor with multiple sclerosis. The sequenced DNA: TGCAGTGCCCCCCTTGGCCGGGTTAACTATGGCTACACCTTC. It is translated as CSAPLGRVNYGYTF.